Shown below are 28 T cell receptor beta chains from a single sample sequenced in a study of T cells in Graves' hyperthyroidism and ophthalmopathy. What was amplified from RNA transcripts were TCR beta CDR3 regions. A set of HTBI primers served as the primers for a first-round RT-PCR of the TCR CDR3. MiXCR, applied by TCRdb to the multiplex PCR reads, yields one record per CDR3 protein. The sample holds some 500,000 distinct CDR3 sequences, approximately 15% seen once. The sequenced material came from blood. All receptors derive from a woman aged 18-29 years with Graves' hyperthyroidism.

At least ten counts were recorded for this clonotype. This chain links TRBV12-3 or TRBV12-4 with TRBJ2-1; 7 nucleotides align to TRBD2. The V gene end was trimmed by 9 bases and the J gene end by 8 bases; junction bases not matched to a gene: 19. There are 16 residues in the CDR3. Here the CDR3 DNA reads TGTGCCAGTCAGAAATCACTAGCGAACCAATTCGATGAGCAGTTCTTC. The encoded protein is CASQKSLANQFDEQFF.

This clonotype was counted ten times or more. The genes are TRBV11-3 and TRBJ1-6; no clear D gene. The CDR3 extends over 17 amino acids. Trimming pared 1 base from V and 1 base from J, leaving 11 bases between. Germline values: CDR1 SGHNT, CDR2 YENEEA. The CDR3 loop reads CASSLGRARSYNSPLHF. The CDR3 coding sequence is TGTGCCAGCAGCTTAGGGAGGGCAAGATCCTATAATTCACCCCTCCACTTT.

This clonotype was found many times. This chain connects TRBV7-8 to TRBJ2-7; D ambiguous. Per the germline V gene, CDR1 is SGHVS and CDR2 is FQNEAQ. The ends were cut back, 0 bases at V and 3 bases at J, with 9 bases in the middle. This CDR3 is built from 14 residues. This CDR3 is CASSLAFPSYEQYF. DNA of the CDR3: TGTGCCAGCAGCTTAGCCTTCCCCAGCTACGAGCAGTACTTC.

This clonotype was observed many times. The rearrangement joins TRBV12-3 or TRBV12-4 to TRBJ2-3, with 7 bases fitting TRBD2. The CDR3 contains 12 residues. Trimming took 6 bases from V and 7 from J; bases not matched to a gene: 4. DNA for the CDR3: TGTGCCAGCAGCCCGGGACTAAATACGCAGTATTTT. This sequence encodes CASSPGLNTQYF.

The rearrangement joins TRBV27 to TRBJ2-3, with D perhaps TRBD1 or TRBD2 (5 bases each). This CDR3 is 17 amino acids long. The V gene's germline CDR1 is MNHEY and CDR2 SMNVEV (reference sequence). The V end lost 9 bases, the J end lost 2 bases, and 24 bases lay between the germline ends. CDR3 protein: CARSCGPGPPHTDTQYF. In DNA, the CDR3 is TGTGCCAGAAGCTGTGGCCCGGGGCCGCCCCACACAGATACGCAGTATTTT.

This clonotype turned up a few times. An end of the junction does not agree with germline; a read error may underlie this. The rearrangement uses TRBV20-1 and TRBJ2-3; TRBD2 agrees at 13 bases. From germline, CDR1 is DFQATT and CDR2 SNEGSKA (reference sequence). This CDR3 has 15 amino acids. CDR3 residues: CSARLAGGPTDTHYF. The CDR3 DNA follows: TGCAGTGCAAGACTAGCGGGAGGCCCCACAGATACGCATTATTTT.

This clonotype was seen ten or more times. V is TRBV27 and J is TRBJ2-7; the D is unclear. Germline V CDR1 and CDR2: MNHEY, SMNVEV (reference sequence). This CDR3 is 15 amino acids long. The V gene lost 2 bases and the J gene lost 0 bases, with 11 bases spanning the gap. CDR3 nucleotide sequence: TGTGCCAGCAGTTTACGTGGACCGAGCTCCTACGAGCAGTACGTC. Translated: CASSLRGPSSYEQYV.

At least ten counts were recorded for this clonotype. The V gene is TRBV5-5, the J gene TRBJ2-5, with D hard to call. V gave up 6 bases and J gave up 6 bases, with 9 bases separating them. CDR3 length equals 11 residues. CDR1 SGHKS and CDR2 YYEKEE come from the germline V gene (reference sequence). The CDR3 loop reads CASIGGQTQYF. CDR3 nucleotide sequence: TGTGCCAGCATAGGCGGTCAGACCCAGTACTTC.

The table lists this clonotype with many counts. The genes are TRBV12-3 or TRBV12-4 and TRBJ2-3; TRBD2 aligns across 10 bases. The trim removed 3 bases at V and 6 bases at J, leaving 9 bases unmatched. The CDR3 totals 16 residues. The CDR3 nucleotides read TGTGCCAGCAGTTTTGTAAGCGGGAGGGCCCGGGATACGCAGTATTTT. Translating it yields CASSFVSGRARDTQYF.

This clonotype was observed a handful of times. The chain couples TRBV19 to TRBJ2-1, with 7 bases that match TRBD2. The length of the CDR3 is 16 residues. Germline assignment: CDR1 LNHDA and CDR2 SQIVND (reference sequence). Unmatched junction bases numbered 5, after V lost 3 bases and J lost 0 bases. Here the CDR3 reads CASSIWLAASYNEQFF. The CDR3, as DNA: TGTGCCAGTAGTATCTGGCTAGCGGCCTCCTACAATGAGCAGTTCTTC.

The CDR3 sequence: CASSYLVAGGAGEEQFF. In DNA, the CDR3 is TGTGCCAGCAGTTACCTTGTAGCGGGAGGAGCGGGAGAGGAGCAGTTCTTC. The V and J genes are TRBV6-5 and TRBJ2-1; the match to TRBD2 covers 10 bases. Per germline, CDR1 MNHEY and CDR2 SVGAGI. V was clipped by 2 bases and J by 10 bases; unmatched bases: 14. The CDR3 consists of 17 residues.

This clonotype was detected ten times or more. The CDR3 region has the DNA TGTGCCACCAGTGATTTGTGGAATGAGCAGTTCTTC. Protein: CATSDLWNEQFF. The chain uses TRBV24-1 and TRBJ2-1, with D unclear. CDR3 length: 12 amino acids. Looked up from germline, CDR1 is KGHDR and CDR2 is SFDVKD. V was cut by 0 bases and J by 7 bases, with 3 bases left in between.

The CDR3 nucleotides read TGCAGTGCTAGAGGTGTATCCCAAGAGACCCAGTACTTC. Translated: CSARGVSQETQYF. V is TRBV20-1 and J is TRBJ2-5, with D unclear. Germline values: CDR1 DFQATT, CDR2 SNEGSKA (reference sequence). The CDR3 totals 13 residues. Trimming took off 1 base at V and 1 base at J, with 7 bases between the two ends.

On this clonotype: This may be a read error: a much more frequent sequence differs by one nucleotide. V usage is TRBV5-8 and J usage is TRBJ2-7, with 8 bases matching TRBD2. V lost 2 bases, J lost 0 bases, and 4 bases stayed unmatched. This CDR3 spans 15 amino acids. Germline lookup yields CDR1 SGHTS and CDR2 YDEGEE. This chain's CDR3 is CASSFEGTSSYEQYF. The CDR3 nucleotides read TGTGCCAGCAGCTTTGAAGGGACTAGCTCCTACGAGCAGTACTTC.

There are many counts of this clonotype. The V call is TRBV20-1, the J call TRBJ2-5; D may match TRBD1 or TRBD2 (5 bases each). Trimming stripped 3 bases from V and 3 bases from J, with 14 bases between. Germline-derived CDR1 and CDR2 are DFQATT and SNEGSKA (reference sequence). This CDR3 spans 14 amino acids. Here the CDR3 reads CSARAGTNKETQYF. The CDR3 nucleotides are TGCAGTGCTAGGGCCGGGACGAACAAAGAGACCCAGTACTTC.

This clonotype was seen just once. CDR3 residues: CASSLTTSGGPTDTQYF. The CDR3 nucleotides read TGTGCCAGCAGCTTAACGACTAGCGGTGGACCCACAGATACGCAGTATTTT. The chain carries TRBV9 and TRBJ2-3; 9 bases match TRBD2. V was clipped by 4 bases and J by 2 bases; unmatched bases: 11. This CDR3 is built from 17 residues. Germline V CDR1 and CDR2: SGDLS, YYNGEE.

This clonotype was found once. V is TRBV12-3 or TRBV12-4 and J is TRBJ2-7, with 7 bases that match TRBD2. This CDR3 region has 14 residues. V gave up 1 base and J gave up 7 bases; unmatched junction bases: 7. The CDR3 loop reads CASSLDAGVREQYF. CDR3 in DNA: TGTGCCAGCAGTTTAGACGCGGGGGTAAGAGAGCAGTACTTC.

In this sample, this clonotype turned up many times. The chain recombines TRBV19 with TRBJ1-5; D perhaps matches TRBD1 (6 bases). CDR1 is LNHDA, CDR2 SQIVND, per germline (reference sequence). The V end was cut by 9 bases, the J end by 3 bases, with 18 bases between. There are 15 residues in the CDR3. CDR3 sequence reads: CASTRGLYDNQPQHF. The DNA of the CDR3 is TGTGCCAGCACTCGGGGGCTTTACGACAATCAGCCCCAGCATTTT. The full variable domain, rest sourced from reference TRBV19 and TRBJ1-5, is DGGITQSPKYLFRKEGQNVTLSCEQNLNHDAMYWYRQDPGQGLRLIYYSQIVNDFQKGDIAEGYSVSREKKESFPLTVTSAQKNPTAFYLCASTRGLYDNQPQHFGDGTRLSIL.

The table lists this clonotype with many counts. This sequence joins TRBV3-1 and TRBJ1-1; D unresolved. This CDR3 has 15 residues. The V gene lost 4 bases and the J gene lost 1 base, with 13 bases spanning the gap. Germline V gives CDR1 LGHDT, CDR2 YNNKEL (reference sequence). The CDR3 DNA is TGTGCCAGCAGCCGTAAGGGAGTGGGGAACACTGAAGCTTTCTTT. Translating it yields CASSRKGVGNTEAFF.

This clonotype was picked up many times. This sequence joins TRBV6-1 and TRBJ1-5, with 7 bases identical to TRBD1. V dropped 6 bases and J dropped 11; count of bases not matched to a gene: 10. The CDR3 covers 13 residues. Looked up from germline, CDR1 is MNHNS and CDR2 is SASEGT. The CDR3 nucleotides read TGTGCCAGCAGCCCACGACAGGGTCCGGCCCAGCATTTT. It specifies CASSPRQGPAQHF.

In its sample, this clonotype was seen many times. The V call is TRBV27, the J call TRBJ2-1; 15 bases align to TRBD2. Germline V gene sequence: CDR1 MNHEY, CDR2 SMNVEV (reference sequence). V gave up 0 bases and J gave up 8 bases; unmatched junction bases: 14. The CDR3 covers 20 residues. Written as DNA, the CDR3 is TGTGCCAGCAGTTTATCCGGGACTAGCGGGAGGTTCCCTTTTTCGGATGAGCAGTTCTTC. Encoded protein: CASSLSGTSGRFPFSDEQFF.

This clonotype was counted ten times or more. This chain connects TRBV12-5 to TRBJ1-1; the D gene is possibly TRBD1 (5 bases). This CDR3 is built from 16 residues. V lost 2 bases to trimming and J lost 5 bases, with 18 bases between them. Germline CDR1 and CDR2: LGHNT and FRNRAP. CDR3 in amino acids: CASGLMPGLRGTEAFF. CDR3 DNA: TGTGCTAGTGGTTTGATGCCGGGACTGAGAGGTACTGAAGCTTTCTTT.

The V call is TRBV30, the J call TRBJ2-1; 12 bases align to TRBD2. This CDR3 has 14 residues. Germline trimming cut 3 bases from V and 7 bases from J; bases unmatched to any gene: 4. CDR1 GTSNPN and CDR2 SVGIG come from the germline V gene (reference sequence). The CDR3 loop is CAWRLAGGSNEQFF. The CDR3 DNA follows: TGTGCCTGGAGACTAGCGGGAGGATCTAATGAGCAGTTCTTC.

This clonotype was picked up a small number of times. This chain uses TRBV7-9 with TRBJ1-2; no clear D. Germline V CDR1 and CDR2: SEHNR, FQNEAQ (reference sequence). The V gene lost 6 bases and the J gene lost 8 bases, with 13 bases spanning the gap. The CDR3 has 12 residues. The CDR3 protein is CASSTTSGGYTF. The DNA of the CDR3 is TGTGCCAGCAGTACTACAAGTGGGGGCTACACCTTC.

In this sample, this clonotype turned up many times. The chain couples TRBV9 to TRBJ1-5; 7 bases fit TRBD1. Germline-derived CDR1 and CDR2 are SGDLS and YYNGEE. CDR3 length: 15 amino acids. J lost 2 bases, V lost 3 bases, and 5 bases had no gene match. The CDR3 region has the DNA TGTGCCAGCAGCGAGGGGGCCGGAGGCAATCAGCCCCAGCATTTT. This encodes CASSEGAGGNQPQHF.

This clonotype was counted only a few times. One base away lies a much larger clone, so this may be a sequencing read error. This rearrangement joins TRBV12-3 or TRBV12-4 to TRBJ1-1; D not certain. CDR3 length equals 16 residues. The CDR3 here is CASSFNPGLGADEVFF. The CDR3 DNA sequence: TGTGCCAGCAGTTTTAATCCGGGCCTCGGTGCGGATGAAGTTTTCTTT.

This clonotype was observed a few times. The CDR3 protein is CASSVEGTDTQYF. The DNA for the CDR3 is TGTGCCAGCAGCGTAGAAGGGACAGATACGCAGTATTTT. This chain uses TRBV9 with TRBJ2-3, with D unresolved. The CDR3 spans 13 residues. Trimming removed 0 bases from V and 3 bases from J, with 5 bases in between. The germline V gene encodes CDR1 SGDLS and CDR2 YYNGEE.

This clonotype was counted at least ten times. The rearrangement joins TRBV27 to TRBJ1-2; 10 bases align to TRBD1. Germline V gives CDR1 MNHEY, CDR2 SMNVEV (reference sequence). The CDR3 totals 15 residues. V trimming: 4 bases; J trimming: 7 bases; junction bases outside the gene matches: 9. The CDR3 DNA reads as TGTGCCAGCAGTTCATGGGACAGGGGCTCTCCTGGCTACACCTTC. Amino acid sequence: CASSSWDRGSPGYTF.